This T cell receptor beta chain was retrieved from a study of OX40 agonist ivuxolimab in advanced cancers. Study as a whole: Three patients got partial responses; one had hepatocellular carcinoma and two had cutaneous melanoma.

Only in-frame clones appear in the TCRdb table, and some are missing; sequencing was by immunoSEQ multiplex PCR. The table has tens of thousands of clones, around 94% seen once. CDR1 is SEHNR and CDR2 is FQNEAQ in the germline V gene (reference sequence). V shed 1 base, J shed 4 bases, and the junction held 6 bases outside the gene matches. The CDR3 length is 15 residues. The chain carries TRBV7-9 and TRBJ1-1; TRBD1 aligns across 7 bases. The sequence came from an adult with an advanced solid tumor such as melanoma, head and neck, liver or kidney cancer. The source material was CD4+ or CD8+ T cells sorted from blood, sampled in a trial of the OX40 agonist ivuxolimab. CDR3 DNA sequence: TGTGCCAGCAGCTTAGTCGGACAGGAGGGCACTGAAGCTTTCTTT. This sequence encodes CASSLVGQEGTEAFF.